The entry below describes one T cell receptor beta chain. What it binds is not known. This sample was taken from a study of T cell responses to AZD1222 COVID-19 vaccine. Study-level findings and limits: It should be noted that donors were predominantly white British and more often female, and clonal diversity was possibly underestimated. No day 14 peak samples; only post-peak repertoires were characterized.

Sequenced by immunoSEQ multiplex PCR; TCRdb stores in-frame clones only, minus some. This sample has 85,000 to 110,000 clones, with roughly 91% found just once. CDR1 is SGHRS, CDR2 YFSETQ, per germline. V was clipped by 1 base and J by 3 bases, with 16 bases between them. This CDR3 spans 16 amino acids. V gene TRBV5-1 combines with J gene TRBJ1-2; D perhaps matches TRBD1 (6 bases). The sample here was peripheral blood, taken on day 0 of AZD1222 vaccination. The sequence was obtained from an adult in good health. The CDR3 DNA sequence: TGCGCCAGCAGCTTGAGCGCGGGGGCCGGGGACTATGGCTACACCTTC. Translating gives CASSLSAGAGDYGYTF.